This T cell receptor beta chain was sequenced for a study of shared clonotypes between healthy human individuals. As for the study in general: CD4 naive and CD4 memory each took three plates per donor, while CD8 naive took two and CD8 memory one. Study-wide findings and caveats: Among non-shared clonotypes, generation probabilities were lower than among those shared by all four donors. Naive CD4 clonotype sharing across a handful of donors was about 5%.

A note on this clone: Antigen unknown. Other nucleotide sequences in the sample specify the same CDR3.

The table came from immunoSEQ multiplex PCR; TCRdb's copy has only in-frame clones and leaves some out. Of fewer than 1.6 million clones listed, 98% are singletons. Sample: naive CD4+ T cells sorted from blood. The sample's subset: CD45RA+ positively selected. The receptor was derived from a man in his thirties or forties in good health.

CDR3 sequence (DNA): TGCGCCAGCAGCTTCAGCGGGAGCTCCTACGAGCAGTACTTC. It translates to CASSFSGSSYEQYF. The chain has TRBV5-1 and TRBJ2-7, with 8 bases aligning to TRBD2. Germline CDR1 is SGHRS and CDR2 is YFSETQ. This CDR3 has 14 amino acids. V shed 2 bases, J shed 0 bases, and the junction held 1 base outside the gene matches. Full variable domain (missing parts from reference TRBV5-1 and TRBJ2-7): KAGVTQTPRYLIKTRGQQVTLSCSPISGHRSVSWYQQTPGQGLQFLFEYFSETQRNKGNFPGRFSGRQFSNSRSEMNVSTLELGDSALYLCASSFSGSSYEQYFGPGTRLTVT.